This TCR beta chain appears in the sequencing data of a study of graft-versus-host responses after intestinal transplantation. Trimming removed 1 base from V and 13 bases from J, with 8 bases in between. The germline V gene encodes CDR1 KGHSH and CDR2 LQKENI. The CDR3 runs 11 residues. Irradiated, violet-dye-labeled stimulators (roughly 200,000) were plated alongside roughly 200,000 CFSE-labeled responders. Here immunoSEQ multiplex PCR was the method, and the copy in TCRdb shows in-frame clones only, minus some. The table includes 10,000 to 15,000 clones, under 40% detected once. The clonotype originates from a human patient who received an intestinal transplant. The chain joins TRBV18 to TRBJ2-1, with D uncertain. The specimen comprised alloreactive CD8+ T cells from a mixed lymphocyte reaction culture, sampled before intestinal transplant. Indicated subset: CFSE-low proliferating T cells sorted from approximately six-day pre-transplant mixed lymphocyte reaction (GvH or HvG direction). Here the CDR3 reads CASSPLSVQFF. For the CDR3, the DNA is TGTGCCAGCTCACCACTGAGCGTCCAGTTCTTC.